This T cell receptor (beta chain) was identified during a study of T cells in Graves' hyperthyroidism and ophthalmopathy. Amplified TCR beta CDR3 regions came from RNA transcripts. HTBI primers drove first-round RT-PCR of the TCR CDR3. TCRdb reprocessed the multiplex PCR reads via MiXCR and lists one record per CDR3 protein. The sample yields about 300,000 distinct CDR3 sequences, around 20% seen once. This clonotype showed up just a few times. Germline V lookup: CDR1 MNHEY, CDR2 SVGEGT. The CDR3 runs to 16 residues. The V gene lost 2 bases and the J gene lost 5 bases, with 15 bases spanning the gap. The V call is TRBV6-2 or TRBV6-3, the J call TRBJ1-4, with a tentative D call TRBD1 (5 bases). The origin of this receptor is a man aged 45-65 years with Graves' ophthalmopathy. Sequenced material: blood. The CDR3 here is CASSYGAGSGNEKLFF. In nucleotides, the CDR3 is TGTGCCAGCAGTTACGGGGCAGGGAGCGGCAATGAAAAACTGTTTTTT.